The entry that follows covers one TCR beta chain sequence. Between the trimmed V and J ends, which lost 1 base and 4 bases, there was a span of 11 bases. Germline loops: CDR1 MNHNS, CDR2 SASEGT. The CDR3 has 14 residues. As handled by the study authors: Reference gene primer amplification yielded estimated nucleated cell counts. Sequencing used immunoSEQ multiplex PCR; TCRdb keeps in-frame clones, though not all of them. V, J and clone size derive from that table, while D and trimming were established from the DNA sequence. The data contain under 300,000 clones, under 85% of them singletons. The sample is drawn from a study of blood T cell repertoires in COVID-19. As for the study in general: Samples of COVID-19 (acute and convalescent) were obtained from the United States, Italy and Spain. PBMCs, B-cell-depleted T cells, or T cells were the source of the cDNA or gDNA that made up the material.

The specimen sequenced was peripheral blood. The rearrangement links TRBV6-1 to TRBJ2-7; weak D call: TRBD1 (6 bases). The origin of this receptor is a man aged 25 to 45 who had recovered from COVID-19. The CDR3 DNA follows: TGTGCCAGCAGTGAAGTCTCAGGGGTATACGAGCAGTACGTC. Translation gives CASSEVSGVYEQYV.